The source of this T cell receptor beta chain is a study of siplizumab effects on memory and regulatory T cells. General study results and limits: An assignable naive or memory phenotype was lacking in roughly 75-96% of proliferating CD4+ or CD8+ clones. Naive T cells, seemingly more diverse than memory cells, seemed major alloresponse contributors. Of the alloreactive clones, only a minor fraction mapped to unstimulated subsets.

Details on this clone: Its specificity is unknown.

V shed 2 bases and J 5 bases; nucleotides not matched to a gene: 8. The CDR3 runs to 16 residues. From germline, CDR1 is SGHNT and CDR2 YYREEE (reference sequence). Assay: immunoSEQ multiplex PCR; the TCRdb copy retains only in-frame clones and omits some. The table shows around 100,000 clones, with over 90% occurring only once. This TCR was sampled from a human donor in good health. This chain connects TRBV5-4 to TRBJ2-1, with 9 bases identical to TRBD1. Sequencing was carried out using Tregs sorted from blood. The CDR3, as DNA: TGTGCCAGCAGCTTCGGCGGGAACAGGGGGCACAATGAGCAGTTCTTC. Amino acids: CASSFGGNRGHNEQFF.